Listed below are T cell receptor beta chains from one sample, sequenced in a study of T cell responses to AZD1222 COVID-19 vaccine. Data came from immunoSEQ multiplex PCR; TCRdb stores just in-frame clones and leaves some out. The sample yields about 96,000 clones, roughly nine tenths seen once. The material was peripheral blood, obtained on day 0 of AZD1222 vaccination. The receptors shown here come from an adult in good health. Each CDR3 is given with its conserved first and last residue.

CDR3 protein	V gene
CASSTRTSGREYNEQFF	TRBV3-1/TRBV3-2
CATSDLVETQYF	TRBV24-1
CATSKYEQYF	TRBV15
CASSVTQKGGTDTQYF	TRBV9
CASSERPGLAGVGNEQFF	TRBV9
CASSQGGSGAGELFF	TRBV4-2
CASRPAVGNEKLFF	TRBV6-5
CAWGGQAGPQHF	TRBV30
CASSSSSYQRPQYF	TRBV7-9
CASSEMDGNTEAFF	TRBV5-4
CASSPRDTDGYTF	TRBV18
CATSDATRSSYEQYF	TRBV24-1
CASSEYGQIPVNEQFF	TRBV25-1
CASSDPGLAGGFYEQYF	TRBV6-4
CATGGSLENTGELFF	TRBV24-1
CASSQTGLQETQYF	TRBV18
CASSLTDPAYEQYF	TRBV5-1
CAISEGLANKAFF	TRBV10-3
CASSPREGIVPEAFF	TRBV28
CASSPRTGPGETQYF	TRBV14
CASSPGRATYEQYF	TRBV18
CASSVEPTRTYEQYF	TRBV9
CASSSGPYNSPLHF	TRBV6-5
CASSQGTGTSTDTQYF	TRBV3-1/TRBV3-2
CASSLGREREQYF	TRBV11-3
CASKATPAEYGYTF	TRBV5-1
CASSPGQEIFYYEQYF	TRBV6-2/TRBV6-3
CASRQGGAINEQFF	TRBV28
CARRGGSDSYEQYF	TRBV5-1
CAWTRIWDRERAGELFF	TRBV30
CASSVVPVNTEAFF	TRBV9
CASGGTQGPKNIQYF	TRBV7-8
CASSQAADIHEQYF	TRBV3-1/TRBV3-2
CATSDPGTGRFGELFF	TRBV24-1
CASSLGLAGLSEQYF	TRBV5-1
CASRTGTGVYEQFF	TRBV19
CASSQESMGNSPLHF	TRBV14